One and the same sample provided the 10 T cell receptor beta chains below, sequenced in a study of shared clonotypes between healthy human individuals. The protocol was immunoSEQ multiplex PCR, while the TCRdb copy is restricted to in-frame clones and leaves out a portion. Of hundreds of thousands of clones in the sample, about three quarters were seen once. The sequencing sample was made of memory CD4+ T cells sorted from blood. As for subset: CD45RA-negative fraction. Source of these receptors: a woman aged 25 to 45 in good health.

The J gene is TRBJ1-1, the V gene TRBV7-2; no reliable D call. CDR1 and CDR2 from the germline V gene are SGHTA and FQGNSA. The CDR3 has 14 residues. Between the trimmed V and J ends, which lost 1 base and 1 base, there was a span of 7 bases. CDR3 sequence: CASSLGISNTEAFF. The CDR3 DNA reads TGTGCCAGCAGCTTAGGTATTTCGAACACTGAAGCTTTCTTT. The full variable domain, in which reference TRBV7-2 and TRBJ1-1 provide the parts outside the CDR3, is GAGVSQSPSNKVTEKGKDVELRCDPISGHTALYWYRQSLGQGLEFLIYFQGNSAPDKSGLPSDRFSAERTGGSVSTLTIQRTQQEDSAVYLCASSLGISNTEAFFGQGTRLTVV.

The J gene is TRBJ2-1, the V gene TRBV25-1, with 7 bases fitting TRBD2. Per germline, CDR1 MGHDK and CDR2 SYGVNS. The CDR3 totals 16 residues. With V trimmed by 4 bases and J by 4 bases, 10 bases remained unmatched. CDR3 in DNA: TGTGCCAGCAGTGCGATCCTAGCGGACGATTACAATGAGCAGTTCTTC. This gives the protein CASSAILADDYNEQFF.

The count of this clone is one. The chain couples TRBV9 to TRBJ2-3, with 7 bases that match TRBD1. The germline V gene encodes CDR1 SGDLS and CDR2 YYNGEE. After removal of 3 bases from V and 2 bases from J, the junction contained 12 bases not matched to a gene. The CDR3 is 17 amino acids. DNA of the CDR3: TGTGCCAGCAGCGCAGAAAGGACAGGCCTATTCACAGATACGCAGTATTTT. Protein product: CASSAERTGLFTDTQYF.

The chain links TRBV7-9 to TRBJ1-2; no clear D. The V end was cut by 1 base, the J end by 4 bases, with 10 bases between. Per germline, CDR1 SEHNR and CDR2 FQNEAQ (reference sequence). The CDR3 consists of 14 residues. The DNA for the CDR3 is TGTGCCAGCAGCTTAGAAGGACTCCTCTATGGCTACACCTTC. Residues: CASSLEGLLYGYTF. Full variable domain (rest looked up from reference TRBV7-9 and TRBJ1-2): DTGVSQNPRHKITKRGQNVTFRCDPISEHNRLYWYRQTLGQGPEFLTYFQNEAQLEKSRLLSDRFSAERPKGSFSTLEIQRTEQGDSAMYLCASSLEGLLYGYTFGSGTRLTVV.

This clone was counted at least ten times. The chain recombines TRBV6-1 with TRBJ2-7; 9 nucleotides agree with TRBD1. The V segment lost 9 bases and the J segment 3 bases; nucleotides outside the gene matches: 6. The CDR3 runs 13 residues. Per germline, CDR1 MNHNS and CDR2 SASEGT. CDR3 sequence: CASVPDRGYEQYF. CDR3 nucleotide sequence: TGTGCCAGTGTCCCGGACAGGGGCTACGAGCAGTACTTC.

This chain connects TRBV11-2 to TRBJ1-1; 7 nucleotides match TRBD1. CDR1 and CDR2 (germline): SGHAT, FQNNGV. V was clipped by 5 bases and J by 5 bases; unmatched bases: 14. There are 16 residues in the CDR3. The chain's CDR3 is CASSQSSQGGGTEAFF. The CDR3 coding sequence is TGTGCCAGCAGCCAGTCCTCCCAGGGGGGAGGGACTGAAGCTTTCTTT.

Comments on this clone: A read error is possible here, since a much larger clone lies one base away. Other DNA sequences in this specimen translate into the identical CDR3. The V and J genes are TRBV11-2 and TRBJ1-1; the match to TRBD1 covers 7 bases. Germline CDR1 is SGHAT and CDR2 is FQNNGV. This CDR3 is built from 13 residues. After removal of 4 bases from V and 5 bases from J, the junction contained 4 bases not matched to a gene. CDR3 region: CASSSQGDTEAFF. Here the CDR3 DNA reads TGTGCCAGCAGCTCCCAGGGGGATACTGAAGCTTTCTTT.

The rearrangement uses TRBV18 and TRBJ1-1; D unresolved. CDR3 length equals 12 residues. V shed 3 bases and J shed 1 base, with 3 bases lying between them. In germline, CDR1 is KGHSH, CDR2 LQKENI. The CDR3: CASSPTNTEAFF. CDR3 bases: TGTGCCAGCTCACCGACGAACACTGAAGCTTTCTTT.

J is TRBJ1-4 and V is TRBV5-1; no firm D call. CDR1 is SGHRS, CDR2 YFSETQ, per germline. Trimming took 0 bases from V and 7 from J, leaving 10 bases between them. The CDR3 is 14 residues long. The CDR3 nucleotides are TGCGCCAGCAGCTTGGACGGAGGAAGTGAAAAACTGTTTTTT. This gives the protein CASSLDGGSEKLFF. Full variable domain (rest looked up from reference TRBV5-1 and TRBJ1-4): KAGVTQTPRYLIKTRGQQVTLSCSPISGHRSVSWYQQTPGQGLQFLFEYFSETQRNKGNFPGRFSGRQFSNSRSEMNVSTLELGDSALYLCASSLDGGSEKLFFGSGTQLSVL.

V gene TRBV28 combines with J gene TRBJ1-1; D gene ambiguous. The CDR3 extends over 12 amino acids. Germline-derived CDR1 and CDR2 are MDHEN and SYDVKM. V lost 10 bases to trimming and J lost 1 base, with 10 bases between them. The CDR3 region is CATLIKNTEAFF. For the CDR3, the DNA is TGTGCCACCCTGATTAAGAACACTGAAGCTTTCTTT.